The clone carrying this T cell receptor beta chain was seen repeatedly, ten times or more. No antigen is known for it. The junction had 4 bases not matched to a gene; V was cut back by 2 bases and J by 8 bases. CDR3 size: 14 residues. Per the germline V gene, CDR1 is SGHRS and CDR2 is YFSETQ. Profiling that covered TCR beta VDJ and CDR3 relied on genomic DNA as its template. TCRdb called the reads again in MiXCR, with one record for every CDR3 protein. The sample lists under 350,000 distinct CDR3 sequences, under 65% occurring once. The sample belongs to a study of CD8+CD57+ T cells in acquired aplastic anemia. Study details: When averaged, DNA from sorted CD4+ and CD8+ cells came to 2.5 to 4 ug.

All patients picked for sequencing had shown, by flow cytometry, an expansion of CD8+CD57+ cells. In all patients, the disease was severe acquired aplastic anemia. Study-level results: The study identified twenty-nine CD8+ CDR3 sequences shared by patients and controls.

The chain recombines TRBV5-1 with TRBJ1-4, with TRBD1 matching 9 bases. What was sequenced was sorted CD4+, CD8+, or CD8+CD57+ T cells (not recorded which) from PBMCs. The source is a human donor with aplastic anemia. In DNA form, the CDR3 reads TGCGCCAGCAGCTTACAGGGGGCTGGAGAAAAACTGTTTTTT. It encodes CASSLQGAGEKLFF.